This T cell receptor beta chain came from a study of OX40 agonist ivuxolimab in advanced cancers. This clone was seen once. Germline CDR1 and CDR2: MDHEN and SYDVKM. The CDR3 has 16 amino acids. Losses at the gene ends were 5 bases for V and 2 bases for J; bases not matched to a gene: 6. Repertoires were generated with immunoSEQ multiplex PCR, while TCRdb's copy carries only in-frame clones and drops some. The profile covers approximately 57,000 clones, with 70% to 90% appearing a single time and around 10% taken by the ten largest. The specimen comprised CD4+ or CD8+ T cells sorted from blood, sampled in a trial of the OX40 agonist ivuxolimab. The V gene is TRBV28, the J gene TRBJ2-2; 9 bases fit TRBD1. The source is an adult with an advanced solid tumor such as melanoma, head and neck, liver or kidney cancer. CDR3 bases: TGTGCCAGCAGTCCTACAGGGGGCCGAAACACCGGGGAGCTGTTTTTT. It yields the protein CASSPTGGRNTGELFF. Based on the CDR3 plus reference TRBV28 and TRBJ2-2, the full variable domain is DVKVTQSSRYLVKRTGEKVFLECVQDMDHENMFWYRQDPGLGLRLIYFSYDVKMKEKGDIPEGYSVSREKKERFSLILESASTNQTSMYLCASSPTGGRNTGELFFGEGSRLTVL.